This T cell receptor beta chain was recovered during a study of OX40 agonist ivuxolimab in advanced cancers. About the study as a whole: Ivuxolimab was a fully human IgG2 agonistic monoclonal antibody targeting the costimulatory receptor OX40 (CD134). Intravenous ivuxolimab was administered to patients every 2 weeks at six dose levels: 0.01, 0.1, 0.3, 1.5, 3 and 10 mg/kg. Of the approximately 50 dose-escalation patients, hepatocellular carcinoma was present in roughly 19, melanoma in approximately 15, renal cell carcinoma in 9 and head and neck cancer in 9. The dose-escalation cohort was around 83% male with a mean age of roughly 62 years, ranging from about 23 to 85. Patients were allowed to have had prior anti-PD-1, anti-PD-L1 or anti-CTLA-4 therapy, and around two fifths of the dose-escalation patients had been treated with checkpoint inhibitors. Three dose-escalation patients achieved partial responses, one with hepatocellular carcinoma and two with cutaneous melanoma. The point of sequencing TCRbeta in the periphery was to test whether ivuxolimab changed TCR sequence diversity and drove clonal T-cell expansion. The paper describes the monotherapy dose-escalation part (N ≈ 51 patients) of the phase I trial of ivuxolimab.

The germline V gene (reference sequence) specifies GTSNPN as CDR1 and SVGIG as CDR2. V is reduced by 2 bases and J by 0 bases, leaving a spacing of 2 bases between them. The CDR3 holds 11 amino acids from the cysteine to the phenylalanine. Only the CDR3 part of the read is kept: 33 bases, read in frame from the first base. Patients with autoimmune disease history or receiving systemic immunosuppression were excluded from the trial. Peripheral blood for TCR sequencing was drawn from every dose cohort at baseline, at cycle 4 day 1 and at cycle 7 day 1. The samples were taken from a phase I, first-in-human, multicenter, open-label dose-escalation trial of ivuxolimab. Adults with locally advanced or metastatic melanoma, renal cell carcinoma, hepatocellular carcinoma or head and neck squamous cell carcinoma were enrolled in the trial. Before TCR sequencing, CD4+ and CD8+ T cells were separately sorted from peripheral blood.

Concerning this clone: The antigen it recognizes is unknown. Per-base quality was not reported, and no clone a single base away is much larger than it.

General conclusions and limits of the study: Which antigens the clonally expanded peripheral T cells were specific for was not determined. Partial responders in the 0.1-3.0 mg/kg groups had among the lowest normalized peripheral clonal expansion, especially among CD8+ T cells. At doses from 0.1 to 3.0 mg/kg, clonal expansion was seen in both CD4+ and CD8+ blood T cells between baseline and week 6. Low levels of normalized T-cell clonal expansion were also seen in some patients who did not respond. After ivuxolimab, CD8+ T cells had more expanded clones than CD4+ T cells on average.

To sequence the TCRbeta CDR3 region, genomic DNA was isolated from the sorted cells. The immunoSEQ Assay was used for sequencing of TCRbeta CDR3 regions. TCRdb provides this immuneACCESS table in a form limited to in-frame rearrangements. Some clones are lacking; in checked studies, under half of them reflect an unresolved V gene, and why the rest are absent is not known. Within this sample are 75,000 to 100,000 clones, with roughly 93% of them counted one time only. Of the sample, around 0.71% falls within the top ten clones. Specimen: CD4+ or CD8+ T cells sorted from blood, collected in a trial of the OX40 agonist ivuxolimab. The TCR sequence derives from an adult with an advanced solid tumor such as melanoma, head and neck, liver or kidney cancer. The rearranged segments are TRBV30 and TRBJ2-7; the D gene identity is not certain. For the CDR3, the sequence is CAWSISYEQYF. At the DNA level, the sequence is TGTGCCTGGAGTATCTCCTACGAGCAGTACTTC.